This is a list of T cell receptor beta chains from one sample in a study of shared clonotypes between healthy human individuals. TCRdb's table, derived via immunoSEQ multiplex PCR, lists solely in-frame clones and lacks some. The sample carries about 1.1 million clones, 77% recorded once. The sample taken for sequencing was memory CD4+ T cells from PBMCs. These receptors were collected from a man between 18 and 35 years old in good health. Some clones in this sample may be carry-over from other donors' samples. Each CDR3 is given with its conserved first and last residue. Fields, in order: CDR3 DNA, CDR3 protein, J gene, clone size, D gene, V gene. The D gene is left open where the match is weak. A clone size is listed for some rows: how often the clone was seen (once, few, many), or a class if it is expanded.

CDR3 DNA: TGTGCCTGGAGTTTCACCCGGGGGGACCCAAGGGATTTCCCATATAGCAATCAGCCCCAGCATTTT
CDR3 protein: CAWSFTRGDPRDFPYSNQPQHF
J gene: TRBJ1-5
clone size: NA
D gene: NA
V gene: TRBV30

CDR3 DNA: TGCAGCGTTGAAGTACGACAGGGGAGCACAGATACGCAGTATTTT
CDR3 protein: CSVEVRQGSTDTQYF
J gene: TRBJ2-3
clone size: NA
D gene: TRBD1
V gene: TRBV29-1

CDR3 DNA: TGTGCCAGCAGCGAATCACAGGGGGTTCACTACGAGCAGTACTTC
CDR3 protein: CASSESQGVHYEQYF
J gene: TRBJ2-7
clone size: NA
D gene: TRBD1
V gene: TRBV11-2

CDR3 DNA: TGTGCCAGCAGCCTGGGACAGGGGAGCTATGGCTACACCTTC
CDR3 protein: CASSLGQGSYGYTF
J gene: TRBJ1-2
clone size: NA
D gene: TRBD1
V gene: TRBV5-4

CDR3 DNA: TGCGCCAGCAGCTTGGATGGGGGATCGGGGCAGCCCCAGCATTTT
CDR3 protein: CASSLDGGSGQPQHF
J gene: TRBJ1-5
clone size: NA
D gene: NA
V gene: TRBV5-1

CDR3 DNA: TGTGCCAGCAGCTGGACAGGTTACAATGAGCAGTTCTTC
CDR3 protein: CASSWTGYNEQFF
J gene: TRBJ2-1
clone size: few
D gene: TRBD1
V gene: TRBV5-4

CDR3 DNA: TGTGCAAGTCGCTTAGCCGATAGGACTAGCGGGAGATACAATGAGCAGTTCTTC
CDR3 protein: CASRLADRTSGRYNEQFF
J gene: TRBJ2-1
clone size: NA
D gene: NA
V gene: TRBV12-2

CDR3 DNA: TGTGCCAGCAGCCTCTTGGGGGGAACTAGCACAGATACGCAGTATTTT
CDR3 protein: CASSLLGGTSTDTQYF
J gene: TRBJ2-3
clone size: NA
D gene: NA
V gene: TRBV7-2

CDR3 DNA: TGTGCCAGCCAGCCCGGGACAGGGGGCTCCAACTATGGCTACACCTTC
CDR3 protein: CASQPGTGGSNYGYTF
J gene: TRBJ1-2
clone size: NA
D gene: TRBD1
V gene: TRBV5-5

CDR3 DNA: TGTGCCAGCTCAGCCTCCGGGACAGGGGGCCACGAGCAGTACTTC
CDR3 protein: CASSASGTGGHEQYF
J gene: TRBJ2-7
clone size: few
D gene: TRBD1
V gene: TRBV18

CDR3 DNA: TGTGCCATCCTCAGCGGAGATACGCAGTATTTT
CDR3 protein: CAILSGDTQYF
J gene: TRBJ2-3
clone size: NA
D gene: NA
V gene: TRBV10-3

CDR3 DNA: TGCAGCGTTTACGACTATGGCTACACCTTC
CDR3 protein: CSVYDYGYTF
J gene: TRBJ1-2
clone size: NA
D gene: NA
V gene: TRBV29-1

CDR3 DNA: TGCGCCAGCAGCTTCCTTGGACAGGGATACACCTACGAGCAGTACTTC
CDR3 protein: CASSFLGQGYTYEQYF
J gene: TRBJ2-7
clone size: NA
D gene: TRBD1
V gene: TRBV5-1

CDR3 DNA: TGTGCCAGCAGTGAATCCAGGGGCAACCAAGAGACCCAGTACTTC
CDR3 protein: CASSESRGNQETQYF
J gene: TRBJ2-5
clone size: NA
D gene: NA
V gene: TRBV25-1

CDR3 DNA: TGCGCCAGCAGCCAGGGGGGTACAACTAATGAAAAACTGTTTTTT
CDR3 protein: CASSQGGTTNEKLFF
J gene: TRBJ1-4
clone size: NA
D gene: NA
V gene: TRBV4-1

CDR3 DNA: TGTGCCAGCAGCCGAGACAGGGGCGCCGGGGAGCTGTTTTTT
CDR3 protein: CASSRDRGAGELFF
J gene: TRBJ2-2
clone size: once
D gene: TRBD1
V gene: TRBV11-2

CDR3 DNA: TGTGCCAGCAGCTGGAACAGGGGAGCGGACACCGGGGAGCTGTTTTTT
CDR3 protein: CASSWNRGADTGELFF
J gene: TRBJ2-2
clone size: once
D gene: TRBD1
V gene: TRBV7-9

CDR3 DNA: TGTGCCAGCTCACCTGTGACCGGCGGGGGTAACTCTGGAAACACCATATATTTT
CDR3 protein: CASSPVTGGGNSGNTIYF
J gene: TRBJ1-3
clone size: NA
D gene: NA
V gene: TRBV18

CDR3 DNA: TGTGCCAGCTCCCGGGCTACTAATGAGCAGTACTTC
CDR3 protein: CASSRATNEQYF
J gene: TRBJ2-7
clone size: NA
D gene: NA
V gene: TRBV18

CDR3 DNA: TGTGCCAGCAAAGTAAGGGACAGCCGCTACGAGCAGTACTTC
CDR3 protein: CASKVRDSRYEQYF
J gene: TRBJ2-7
clone size: NA
D gene: TRBD1
V gene: TRBV6-1

CDR3 DNA: TGCGCCAGCAGCTTGGGCTCGTTCCTCAATGAGCAGTTCTTC
CDR3 protein: CASSLGSFLNEQFF
J gene: TRBJ2-1
clone size: NA
D gene: NA
V gene: TRBV5-1

CDR3 DNA: TGTGCCAGCAGCCTGGGACAGGGAGCAGGAAACACCATATATTTT
CDR3 protein: CASSLGQGAGNTIYF
J gene: TRBJ1-3
clone size: NA
D gene: TRBD1
V gene: TRBV7-2

CDR3 DNA: TGCGCCAGCAGCTCACTTCCGGGACAGGGGACTAGCGGGCCCCTTAATGAGCAGTTCTTC
CDR3 protein: CASSSLPGQGTSGPLNEQFF
J gene: TRBJ2-1
clone size: NA
D gene: TRBD2
V gene: TRBV5-1

CDR3 DNA: TGTGCCAGCAGCGTGGGACAGGGGGACTACTCCTCCTACGAGCAGTACTTC
CDR3 protein: CASSVGQGDYSSYEQYF
J gene: TRBJ2-7
clone size: NA
D gene: TRBD1
V gene: TRBV5-6

CDR3 DNA: TGTGCCAGCAGCACTAGAATTGAGATGAACACTGAAGCTTTCTTT
CDR3 protein: CASSTRIEMNTEAFF
J gene: TRBJ1-1
clone size: NA
D gene: NA
V gene: TRBV5-4